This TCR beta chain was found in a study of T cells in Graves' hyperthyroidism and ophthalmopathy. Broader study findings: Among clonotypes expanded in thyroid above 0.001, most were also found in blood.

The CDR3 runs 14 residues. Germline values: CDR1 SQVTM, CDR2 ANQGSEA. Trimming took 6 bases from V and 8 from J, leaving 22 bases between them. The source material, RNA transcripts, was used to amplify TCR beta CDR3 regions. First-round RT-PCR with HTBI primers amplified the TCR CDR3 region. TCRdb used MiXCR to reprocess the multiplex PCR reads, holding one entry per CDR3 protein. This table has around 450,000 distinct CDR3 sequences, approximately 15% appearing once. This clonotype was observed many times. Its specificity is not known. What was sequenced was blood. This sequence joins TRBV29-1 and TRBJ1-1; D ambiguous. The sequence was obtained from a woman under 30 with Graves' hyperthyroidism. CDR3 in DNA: TGCAGCGTCCCCAACACGTGGGGAACTAGGGAAGCTTTCTTT. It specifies CSVPNTWGTREAFF.